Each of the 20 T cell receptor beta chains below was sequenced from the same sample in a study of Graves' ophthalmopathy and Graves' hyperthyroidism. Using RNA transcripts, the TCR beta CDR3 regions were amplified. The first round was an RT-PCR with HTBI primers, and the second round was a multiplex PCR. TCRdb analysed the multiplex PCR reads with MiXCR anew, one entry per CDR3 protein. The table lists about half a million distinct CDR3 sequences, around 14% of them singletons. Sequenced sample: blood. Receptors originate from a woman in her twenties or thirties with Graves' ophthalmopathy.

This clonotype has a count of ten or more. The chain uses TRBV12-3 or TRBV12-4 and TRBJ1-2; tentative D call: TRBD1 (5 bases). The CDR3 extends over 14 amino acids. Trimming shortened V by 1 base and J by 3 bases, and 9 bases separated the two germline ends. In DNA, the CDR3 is TGTGCCAGCAGTTTAGTAGGGGTGGACTATGGCTACACCTTC. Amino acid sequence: CASSLVGVDYGYTF.

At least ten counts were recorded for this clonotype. CDR3 residues: CASSQRTRTGRTYEQYF. CDR3 in DNA: TGTGCCAGCAGCCAAAGAACTCGGACAGGGCGAACCTACGAGCAGTACTTC. V usage is TRBV11-2 and J usage is TRBJ2-7; 8 bases match TRBD1. The CDR3 extends over 17 amino acids. The germline gives CDR1 SGHAT, CDR2 FQNNGV. The V gene end was trimmed by 5 bases and the J gene end by 2 bases; junction bases not matched to a gene: 14.

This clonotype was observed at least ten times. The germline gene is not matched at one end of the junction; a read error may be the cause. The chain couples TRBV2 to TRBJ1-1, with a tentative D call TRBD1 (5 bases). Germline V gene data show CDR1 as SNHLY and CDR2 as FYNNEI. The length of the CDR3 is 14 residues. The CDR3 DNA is TGCGCCAGCATTACGGGGCGCGCATACACTGAAGCTTTCTTT. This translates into CASITGRAYTEAFF. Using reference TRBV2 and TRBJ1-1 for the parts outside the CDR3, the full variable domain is EPEVTQTPSHQVTQMGQEVILRCVPISNHLYFYWYRQILGQKVEFLVSFYNNEISEKSEIFDDQFSVERPDGSNFTLKIRSTKLEDSAMYFCASITGRAYTEAFFGQGTRLTVV.

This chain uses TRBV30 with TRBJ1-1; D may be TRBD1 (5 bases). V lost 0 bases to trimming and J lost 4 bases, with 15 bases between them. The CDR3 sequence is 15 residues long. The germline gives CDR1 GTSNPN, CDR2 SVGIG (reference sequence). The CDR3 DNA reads TGTGCCTGGAGTGTGGCGGGGGTGTTAGGCACTGAAGCTTTCTTT. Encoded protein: CAWSVAGVLGTEAFF.

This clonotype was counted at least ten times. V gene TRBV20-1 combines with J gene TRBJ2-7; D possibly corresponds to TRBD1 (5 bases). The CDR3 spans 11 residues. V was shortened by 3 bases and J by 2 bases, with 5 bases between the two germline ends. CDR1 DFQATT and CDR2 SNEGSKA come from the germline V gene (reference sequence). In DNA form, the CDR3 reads TGCAGTGCTAGGGACACCTACGAGCAGTACTTC. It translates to CSARDTYEQYF.

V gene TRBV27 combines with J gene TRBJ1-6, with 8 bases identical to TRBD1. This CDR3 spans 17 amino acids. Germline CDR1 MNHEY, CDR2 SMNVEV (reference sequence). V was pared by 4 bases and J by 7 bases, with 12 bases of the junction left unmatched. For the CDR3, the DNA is TGTGCCAGCAGTTCTGGACAGGGAATGGGGGGAAATTCACCCCTCCACTTT. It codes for CASSSGQGMGGNSPLHF.

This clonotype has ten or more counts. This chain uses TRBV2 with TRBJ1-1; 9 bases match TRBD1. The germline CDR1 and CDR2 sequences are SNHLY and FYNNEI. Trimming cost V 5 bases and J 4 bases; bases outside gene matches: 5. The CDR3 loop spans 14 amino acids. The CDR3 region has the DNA TGTGCCAGCAGTTCCGGACAGGGGATCACTGAAGCTTTCTTT. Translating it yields CASSSGQGITEAFF.

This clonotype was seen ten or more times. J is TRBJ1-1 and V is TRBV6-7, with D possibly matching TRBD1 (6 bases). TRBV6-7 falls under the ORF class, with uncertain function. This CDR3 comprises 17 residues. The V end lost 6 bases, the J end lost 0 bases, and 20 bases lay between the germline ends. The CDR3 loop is CASSYYTQGSLNTEAFF. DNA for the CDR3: TGTGCCAGCAGCTATTACACGCAGGGGAGTTTGAACACTGAAGCTTTCTTT.

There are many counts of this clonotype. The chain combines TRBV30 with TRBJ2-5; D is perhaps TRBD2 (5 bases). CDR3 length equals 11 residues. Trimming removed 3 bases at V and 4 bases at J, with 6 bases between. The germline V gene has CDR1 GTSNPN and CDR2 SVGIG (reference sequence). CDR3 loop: CAWRGRETQYF. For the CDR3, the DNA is TGTGCCTGGAGAGGGAGAGAGACCCAGTACTTC.

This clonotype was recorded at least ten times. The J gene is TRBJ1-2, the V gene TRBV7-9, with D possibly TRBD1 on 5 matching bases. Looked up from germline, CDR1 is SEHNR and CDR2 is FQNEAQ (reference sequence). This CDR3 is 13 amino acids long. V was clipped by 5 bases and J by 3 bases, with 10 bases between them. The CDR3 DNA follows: TGTGCCAGCAGCCCGGACATAGACTATGGCTACACCTTC. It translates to CASSPDIDYGYTF.

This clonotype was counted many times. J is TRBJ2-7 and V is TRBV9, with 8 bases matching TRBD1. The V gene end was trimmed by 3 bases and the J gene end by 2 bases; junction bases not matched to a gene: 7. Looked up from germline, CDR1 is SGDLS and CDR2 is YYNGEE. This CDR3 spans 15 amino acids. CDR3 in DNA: TGTGCCAGCAGCGATAAGACAGGGGAGGCCTACGAGCAGTACTTC. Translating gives CASSDKTGEAYEQYF.

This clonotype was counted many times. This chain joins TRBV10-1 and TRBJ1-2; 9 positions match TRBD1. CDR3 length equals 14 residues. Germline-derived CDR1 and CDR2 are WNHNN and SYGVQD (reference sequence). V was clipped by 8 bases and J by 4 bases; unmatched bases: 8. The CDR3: CASGPGQGTYGYTF. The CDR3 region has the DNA TGCGCCAGCGGTCCGGGACAGGGAACCTATGGCTACACCTTC.

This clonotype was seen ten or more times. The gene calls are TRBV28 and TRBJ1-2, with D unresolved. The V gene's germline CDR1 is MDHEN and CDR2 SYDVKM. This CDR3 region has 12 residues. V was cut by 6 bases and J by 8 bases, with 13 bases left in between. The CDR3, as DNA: TGTGCCAGCAGGAGACCTCGAGGAGGCTACACCTTC. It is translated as CASRRPRGGYTF.

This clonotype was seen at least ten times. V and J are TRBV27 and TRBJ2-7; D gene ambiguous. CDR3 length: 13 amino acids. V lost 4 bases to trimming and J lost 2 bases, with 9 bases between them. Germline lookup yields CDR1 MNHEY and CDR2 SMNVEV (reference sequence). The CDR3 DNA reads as TGTGCCAGCAGTTATCACATTACCTACGAGCAGTACTTC. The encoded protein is CASSYHITYEQYF.

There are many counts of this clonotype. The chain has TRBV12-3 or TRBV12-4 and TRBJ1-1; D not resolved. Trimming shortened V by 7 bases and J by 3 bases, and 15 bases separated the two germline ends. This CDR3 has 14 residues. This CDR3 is CASTQTTTDTEAFF. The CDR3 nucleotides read TGTGCCAGCACCCAGACAACGACTGACACTGAAGCTTTCTTT.

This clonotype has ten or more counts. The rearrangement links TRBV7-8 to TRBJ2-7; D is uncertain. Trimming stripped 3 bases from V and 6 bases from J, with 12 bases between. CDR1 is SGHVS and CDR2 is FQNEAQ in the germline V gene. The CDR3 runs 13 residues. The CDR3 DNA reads TGTGCCAGCAGCTTTAGCAAGTTCGGCGAGCAGTACTTC. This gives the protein CASSFSKFGEQYF.

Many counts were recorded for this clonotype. CDR3 sequence: CASSLTGPGNEQYF. CDR3 nucleotide sequence: TGTGCCAGCAGTTTGACGGGGCCGGGAAACGAGCAGTACTTC. The gene calls are TRBV12-3 or TRBV12-4 and TRBJ2-7; D may match TRBD1 or TRBD2 (5 bases each). The V and J ends lost 3 bases and 5 bases respectively, with 14 bases between them. The CDR3 is 14 amino acids.

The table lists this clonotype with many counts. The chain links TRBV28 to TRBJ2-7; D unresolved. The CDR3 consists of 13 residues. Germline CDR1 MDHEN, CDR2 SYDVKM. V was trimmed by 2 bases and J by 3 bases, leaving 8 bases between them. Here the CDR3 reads CASSLTMGYEQYF. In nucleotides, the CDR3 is TGTGCCAGCAGTTTAACCATGGGCTACGAGCAGTACTTC.

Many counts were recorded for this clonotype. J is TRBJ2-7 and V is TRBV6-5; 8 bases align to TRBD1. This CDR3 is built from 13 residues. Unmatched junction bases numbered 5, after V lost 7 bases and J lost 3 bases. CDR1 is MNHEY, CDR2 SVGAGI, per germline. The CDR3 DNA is TGTGCCAGCAAATCACAGGGGGTCTACGAGCAGTACTTC. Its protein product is CASKSQGVYEQYF.

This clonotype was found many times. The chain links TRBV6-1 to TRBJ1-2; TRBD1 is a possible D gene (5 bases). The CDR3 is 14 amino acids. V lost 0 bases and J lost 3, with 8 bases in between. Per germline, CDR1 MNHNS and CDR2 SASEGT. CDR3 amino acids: CASSEAGGYYGYTF. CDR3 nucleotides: TGTGCCAGCAGTGAAGCTGGGGGTTACTATGGCTACACCTTC.